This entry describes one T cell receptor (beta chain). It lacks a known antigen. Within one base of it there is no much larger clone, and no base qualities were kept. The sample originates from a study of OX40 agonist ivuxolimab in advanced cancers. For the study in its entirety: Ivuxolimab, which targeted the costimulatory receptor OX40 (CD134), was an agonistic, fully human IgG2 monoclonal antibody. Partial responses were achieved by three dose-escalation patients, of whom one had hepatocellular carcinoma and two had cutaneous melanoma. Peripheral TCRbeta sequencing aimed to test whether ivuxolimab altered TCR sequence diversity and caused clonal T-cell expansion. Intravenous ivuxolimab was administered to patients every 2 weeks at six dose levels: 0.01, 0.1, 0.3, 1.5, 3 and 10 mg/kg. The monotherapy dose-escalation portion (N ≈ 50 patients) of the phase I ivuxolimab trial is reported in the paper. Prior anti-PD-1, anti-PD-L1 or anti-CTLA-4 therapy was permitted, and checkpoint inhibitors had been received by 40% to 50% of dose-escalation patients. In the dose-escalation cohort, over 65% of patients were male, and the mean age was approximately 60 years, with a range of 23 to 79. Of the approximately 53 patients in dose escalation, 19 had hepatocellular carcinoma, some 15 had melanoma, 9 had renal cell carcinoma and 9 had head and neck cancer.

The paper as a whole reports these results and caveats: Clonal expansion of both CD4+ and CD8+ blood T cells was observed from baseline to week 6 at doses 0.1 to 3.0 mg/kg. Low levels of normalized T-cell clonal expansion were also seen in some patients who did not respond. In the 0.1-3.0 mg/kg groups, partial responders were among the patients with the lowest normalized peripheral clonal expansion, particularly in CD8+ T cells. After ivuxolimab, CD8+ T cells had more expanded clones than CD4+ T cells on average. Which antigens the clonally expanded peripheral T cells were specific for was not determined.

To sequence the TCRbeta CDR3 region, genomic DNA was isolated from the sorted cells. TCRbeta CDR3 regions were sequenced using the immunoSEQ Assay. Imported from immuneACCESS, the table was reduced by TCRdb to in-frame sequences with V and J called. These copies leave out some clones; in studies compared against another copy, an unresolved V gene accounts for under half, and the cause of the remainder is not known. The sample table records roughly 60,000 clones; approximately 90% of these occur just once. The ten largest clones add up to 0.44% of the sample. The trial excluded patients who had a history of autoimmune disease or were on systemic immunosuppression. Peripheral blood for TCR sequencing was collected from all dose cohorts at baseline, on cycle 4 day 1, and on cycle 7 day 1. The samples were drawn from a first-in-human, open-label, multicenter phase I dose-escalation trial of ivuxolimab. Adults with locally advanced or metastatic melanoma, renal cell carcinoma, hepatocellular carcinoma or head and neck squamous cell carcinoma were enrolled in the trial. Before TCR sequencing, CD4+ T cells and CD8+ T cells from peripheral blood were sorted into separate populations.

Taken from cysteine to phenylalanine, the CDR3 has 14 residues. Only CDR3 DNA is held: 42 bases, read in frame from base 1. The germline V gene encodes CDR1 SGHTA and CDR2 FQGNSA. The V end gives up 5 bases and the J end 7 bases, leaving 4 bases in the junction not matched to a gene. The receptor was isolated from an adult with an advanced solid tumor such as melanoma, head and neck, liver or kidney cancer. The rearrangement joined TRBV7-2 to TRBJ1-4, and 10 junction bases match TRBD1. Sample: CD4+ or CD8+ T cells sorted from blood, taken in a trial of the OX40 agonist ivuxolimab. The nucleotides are TGTGCCAGCAGCCCCGGGACAGGGGTTGAAAAACTGTTTTTT. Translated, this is CASSPGTGVEKLFF.